The 6 T cell receptor beta chains in this list originate from one sample, sequenced in a study of T-cell reconstitution after alpha-beta-depleted transplantation in children. It was with unique molecular identifiers that the TCRbeta library was prepared. One entry per CDR3 protein, called by TCRdb with MiXCR from the PCR reads. This table holds about 870,000 distinct CDR3 sequences, 16% found once. The sample in question was PBMCs, mostly from graft donor cells, obtained 360 days after TCRalphabeta/CD19-depleted stem cell transplant. These receptors all stem from a male patient aged 5 to 17 who had a stem cell transplant for acute lymphoblastic leukemia, so the T cells may come from the graft donor.

This clonotype showed up many times. The J gene is TRBJ2-7, the V gene TRBV4-1; 10 bases match TRBD1. The V gene's germline CDR1 is MGHRA and CDR2 YSYEKL. There are 16 residues in the CDR3. V trimming: 4 bases; J trimming: 2 bases; junction bases outside the gene matches: 8. As DNA, the CDR3 is TGCGCCAGCAGCCTAAGCCCGGGACAGGGGACCTACGAGCAGTACTTC. Encoded protein: CASSLSPGQGTYEQYF.

This clonotype was recorded many times. The V gene is TRBV12-3 or TRBV12-4, the J gene TRBJ2-3, with a possible D match to TRBD1 (5 bases). V lost 9 bases, J lost 3 bases, and 10 bases lay in between. The CDR3 extends over 12 amino acids. The CDR3 region has the DNA TGTGCCAGTACGCAGGGAACAGATACGCAGTATTTT. Protein: CASTQGTDTQYF.

The chain carries TRBV15 and TRBJ2-7, with TRBD2 matching over 9 bases. CDR1 is LNHNV and CDR2 is YYDKDF in the germline V gene (reference sequence). V was clipped by 4 bases and J by 4 bases; unmatched bases: 8. The CDR3 runs 15 residues. The CDR3 nucleotides are TGTGCCACCAGCAAATCTGCGGGGGGGGCGTACGAGCAGTACTTC. Translating gives CATSKSAGGAYEQYF. Supplemented by reference TRBV15 and TRBJ2-7, the full variable domain reads DAMVIQNPRYQVTQFGKPVTLSCSQTLNHNVMYWYQQKSSQAPKLLFHYYDKDFNNEADTPDNFQSRRPNTSFCFLDIRSPGLGDTAMYLCATSKSAGGAYEQYFGPGTRLTVT.

Only a few counts were recorded for this clonotype. The chain joins TRBV12-3 or TRBV12-4 to TRBJ2-5, with 11 bases identical to TRBD2. There are 16 residues in the CDR3. Trimming removed 1 base from V and 7 bases from J; junction bases left unmatched: 8. The CDR3 DNA reads as TGTGCCAGCAGTTTAGGACTAGCGGGAACAACAGGGACCCAGTACTTC. Translated, it gives CASSLGLAGTTGTQYF.

V usage is TRBV7-6 and J usage is TRBJ1-2; the D is unclear. Germline CDR1 is SGHVS and CDR2 is FNYEAQ. Trimming stripped 5 bases from V and 6 bases from J, with 28 bases between. The length of the CDR3 is 18 residues. CDR3 coding DNA: TGTGCCAGCAGCCGACTACAACGCCCTCTCGATGAAGGCCATGGCTACACCTTC. This encodes CASSRLQRPLDEGHGYTF.

This clonotype has only a few counts. This chain joins TRBV20-1 and TRBJ2-7, with a tentative D call TRBD2 (6 bases). Trimming cost V 2 bases and J 0 bases, with 11 bases left between them. CDR3 length: 14 amino acids. CDR1 and CDR2 from the germline V gene are DFQATT and SNEGSKA (reference sequence). Here the CDR3 reads CSARQGRSSYEQYF. The CDR3 bases are TGCAGTGCTAGACAAGGGAGGAGCTCCTACGAGCAGTACTTC.